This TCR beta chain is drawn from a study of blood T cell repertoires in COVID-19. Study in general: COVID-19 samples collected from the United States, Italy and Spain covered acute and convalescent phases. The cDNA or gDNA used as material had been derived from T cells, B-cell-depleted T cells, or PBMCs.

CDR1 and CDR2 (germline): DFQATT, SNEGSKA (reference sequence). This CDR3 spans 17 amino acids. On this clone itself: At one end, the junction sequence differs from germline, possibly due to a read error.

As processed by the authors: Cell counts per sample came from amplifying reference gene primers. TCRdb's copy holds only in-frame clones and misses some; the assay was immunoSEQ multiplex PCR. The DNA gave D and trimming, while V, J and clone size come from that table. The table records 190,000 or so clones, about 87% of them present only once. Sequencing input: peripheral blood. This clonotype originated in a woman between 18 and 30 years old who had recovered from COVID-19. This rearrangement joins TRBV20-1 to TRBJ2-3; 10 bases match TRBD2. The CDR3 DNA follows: TGCAGCGCTAGTCCAATCCGGCTGAGCGGGGGGGCAGATACGCAGTATTTT. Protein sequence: CSASPIRLSGGADTQYF.